These 15 T cell receptor beta chains share one sample of origin, sequenced in a study of identical twins. TCRdb passed the 5' RACE reads through MiXCR, listing each CDR3 protein once. The sample yields under 300,000 distinct CDR3 sequences, roughly an eighth seen once. The same sample was also studied in work on yellow fever vaccine responses in identical twins.

Sequenced material: memory (CD45RO+) T cells sorted from blood. These receptor sequences come from a woman between 18 and 29 years old in good health.

V and J are TRBV28 and TRBJ2-7; D ambiguous. The V gene's germline CDR1 is MDHEN and CDR2 SYDVKM. CDR3 length: 13 residues. The ends were cut back, 2 bases at V and 4 bases at J, with 9 bases in the middle. The CDR3 coding sequence is TGTGCCAGCAGTTTACAGTCTCCTTACGAGCAGTACTTC. It codes for CASSLQSPYEQYF.

In its sample, this clonotype was seen a few times. CDR3 residues: CASSSDSGNTIYF. The CDR3 bases are TGTGCCAGCAGTTCGGACTCTGGAAACACCATATATTTT. V usage is TRBV12-3 or TRBV12-4 and J usage is TRBJ1-3; the D is unclear. V was trimmed by 4 bases and J by 0 bases, leaving 4 bases between them. The CDR3 spans 13 residues.

The chain recombines TRBV12-3 or TRBV12-4 with TRBJ2-1, with D tentatively TRBD2 (6 bases). The CDR3 consists of 16 residues. V lost 5 bases and J lost 2, with 16 bases in between. In nucleotides, the CDR3 is TGTGCCAGCAGTCCAAGGAGGGCCGGGACCTACAATGAGCAGTTCTTC. This translates into CASSPRRAGTYNEQFF.

This sequence joins TRBV20-1 and TRBJ2-7; the match to TRBD2 covers 11 bases. Germline V gene lookup returns CDR1 DFQATT and CDR2 SNEGSKA (reference sequence). J was trimmed by 1 base and V by 1 base; bases with no gene match: 0. CDR3 length: 14 residues. The CDR3 DNA follows: TGCAGTGCTAGAGGGACTAGCGGGTCCTACGAGCAGTACTTC. This translates into CSARGTSGSYEQYF.

This clonotype showed up many times. The rearrangement uses TRBV4-2 and TRBJ2-7; D assignment may be TRBD1 or TRBD2 (6 bases each). Germline loops: CDR1 LGHNA, CDR2 YNFKEQ. CDR3 length equals 16 residues. The ends were cut back, 0 bases at V and 0 bases at J, with 12 bases in the middle. The CDR3 here is CASSQDGGGGSYEQYF. In nucleotides, the CDR3 is TGTGCCAGCAGCCAAGACGGAGGAGGGGGCTCCTACGAGCAGTACTTC.

The chain employs TRBV2 and TRBJ2-5; TRBD1 or TRBD2 may be the D gene (6 bases each). Deletions cut 5 bases from V and 0 bases from J, with 16 bases between. This CDR3 has 16 residues. Germline V CDR1 and CDR2: SNHLY, FYNNEI. CDR3 residues: CASSRKGGSHQETQYF. DNA for the CDR3: TGTGCCAGCAGTCGCAAGGGGGGTTCACACCAAGAGACCCAGTACTTC.

This clonotype was detected a few times. The genes are TRBV14 and TRBJ2-1; TRBD1 agrees at 7 bases. Trimming took 4 bases from V and 6 from J; bases not matched to a gene: 9. The CDR3 is 15 amino acids. CDR1 and CDR2 from the germline V gene are SGHDN and FVKESK. The CDR3 spells CASSLRGKGSNEQFF. The CDR3 nucleotides read TGTGCCAGCAGCCTCAGGGGGAAAGGGTCCAATGAGCAGTTCTTC.

This clonotype was detected a few times. CDR3 amino acids: CASSFPSGGFETQYF. Here the CDR3 DNA reads TGTGCCAGCAGCTTTCCGAGCGGGGGGTTCGAGACCCAGTACTTC. The chain combines TRBV7-2 with TRBJ2-5, with TRBD2 identical over 9 bases. Germline assignment: CDR1 SGHTA and CDR2 FQGNSA. The ends lost 3 bases at V and 5 bases at J; junction bases unmatched: 7. There are 15 residues in the CDR3.

The CDR3 is CASSLGTGRSAGLSEQFF. CDR3 nucleotides: TGCGCCAGCAGCTTGGGGACAGGGAGAAGTGCGGGGCTAAGTGAGCAGTTCTTC. The chain links TRBV5-1 to TRBJ2-1; 8 nucleotides align to TRBD1. Germline loops: CDR1 SGHRS, CDR2 YFSETQ. The ends lost 0 bases at V and 9 bases at J; junction bases unmatched: 17. The CDR3 runs 18 residues. Complete variable domain (other parts from reference TRBV5-1 and TRBJ2-1): KAGVTQTPRYLIKTRGQQVTLSCSPISGHRSVSWYQQTPGQGLQFLFEYFSETQRNKGNFPGRFSGRQFSNSRSEMNVSTLELGDSALYLCASSLGTGRSAGLSEQFFGPGTRLTVL.

There are a few counts of this clonotype. The chain carries TRBV6-1 and TRBJ2-5; perhaps TRBD2 as D (6 bases). In germline, CDR1 is MNHNS, CDR2 SASEGT. This CDR3 has 16 residues. V was cut by 5 bases and J by 5 bases, with 21 bases left in between. The CDR3 is CASSPRWTGLWETQYF. The CDR3 DNA sequence: TGTGCCAGCAGTCCCCGTTGGACTGGACTATGGGAGACCCAGTACTTC.

The gene calls are TRBV19 and TRBJ1-1, with D hard to call. In germline, CDR1 is LNHDA, CDR2 SQIVND (reference sequence). V was shortened by 7 bases and J by 4 bases, with 16 bases between the two germline ends. The CDR3 is 14 amino acids. The CDR3 DNA is TGTGCCAGTACAACCCCTAACGGGAGCACTGAAGCTTTCTTT. As protein: CASTTPNGSTEAFF.

This clonotype was seen repeatedly, ten times or more. V gene TRBV12-3 or TRBV12-4 combines with J gene TRBJ1-5; 8 bases fit TRBD1. The junction had 9 bases not matched to a gene; V was cut back by 6 bases and J by 2 bases. CDR3 size: 16 residues. The DNA of the CDR3 is TGTGCCAGCAGCTATTCAGGGGGCGGGGGCAATCAGCCCCAGCATTTT. As protein: CASSYSGGGGNQPQHF.

There are a few counts of this clonotype. V gene TRBV6-5 combines with J gene TRBJ2-1, with D possibly being TRBD1 (5 bases). The CDR3 consists of 16 residues. V lost 4 bases, J lost 0 bases, and 13 bases lay in between. CDR1 and CDR2 from the germline V gene are MNHEY and SVGAGI. CDR3 residues: CASSSSRQSSYNEQFF. The DNA of the CDR3 is TGTGCCAGCAGTTCGTCACGACAGAGCTCCTACAATGAGCAGTTCTTC.

There are a few counts of this clonotype. The chain is built from TRBV5-1 and TRBJ2-3; D unclear. V gave up 4 bases and J gave up 2 bases, with 11 bases separating them. Germline CDR1 reads SGHRS; CDR2 reads YFSETQ. This CDR3 is 14 amino acids long. The CDR3 loop reads CASSIQIPTDTQYF. The CDR3 DNA sequence: TGCGCCAGCAGCATTCAAATTCCCACAGATACGCAGTATTTT.

The rearrangement links TRBV3-1 to TRBJ2-2; TRBD1 matches at 8 bases. Germline trimming cut 1 base from V and 5 bases from J; bases unmatched to any gene: 3. Per germline, CDR1 LGHDT and CDR2 YNNKEL (reference sequence). This CDR3 is 15 amino acids long. This CDR3 is CASSQGQGLTGELFF. The CDR3 DNA follows: TGTGCCAGCAGCCAAGGACAGGGGTTAACCGGGGAGCTGTTTTTT.